The rows below give T cell receptor beta chains drawn from one sample of a study of T cells after yellow fever vaccination. Each CDR3 protein gets one entry after TCRdb re-called the 5' RACE reads with MiXCR. The sample shows about 630,000 distinct CDR3 sequences, approximately 13% of them seen only once. Sequences were derived from PBMCs, sampled on the day of the yellow fever booster vaccination. These receptors were taken from a man aged 30 to 39 who received the YFV17D yellow fever vaccine. The CDR3 runs from the conserved cysteine through the conserved F or W. The D gene is left open where the match is weak. For some rows the clone size is stated as once, few or many, or as a class when expanded; others skip it.

D gene	V gene	clone size	J gene	CDR3 protein	CDR3 DNA
.	TRBV7-2	many	TRBJ2-3	CASSLAGWVYDTQYF	TGTGCCAGCAGCTTAGCGGGATGGGTCTACGATACGCAGTATTTT
.	TRBV10-3	.	TRBJ2-3	CAISESGLDTQYF	TGTGCCATCAGTGAGTCGGGATTGGATACGCAGTATTTT
.	TRBV4-3	.	TRBJ1-5	CASSQDPNNQPQHF	TGCGCCAGCAGCCAAGACCCGAACAATCAGCCCCAGCATTTT
.	TRBV28	few	TRBJ1-4	CASSLLGTLGINEKLFF	TGTGCCAGCAGTTTACTGGGGACTCTTGGGATAAATGAAAAACTGTTTTTT
TRBD2	TRBV7-2	.	TRBJ2-7	CASSLGTSTGEQYF	TGTGCCAGCAGCCTAGGGACTAGCACTGGCGAGCAGTACTTC
.	TRBV30	many	TRBJ2-2	CAWSVLWPGELFF	TGTGCCTGGAGTGTACTCTGGCCCGGGGAGCTGTTTTTT
TRBD1	TRBV5-3	few	TRBJ2-5	CARSVRDRGRETQYF	TGTGCCAGAAGCGTCCGGGACAGGGGGCGGGAGACCCAGTACTTC
.	TRBV7-2	.	TRBJ2-1	CASSLGWAEQYNEQFF	TGTGCCAGCAGCTTAGGGTGGGCCGAACAGTACAATGAGCAGTTCTTC
.	TRBV7-8	few	TRBJ2-2	CASIGTGELFF	TGTGCCAGCATAGGGACCGGGGAGCTGTTTTTT
.	TRBV20-1	.	TRBJ2-5	CSAMGGAQGETQYF	TGCAGTGCTATGGGGGGGGCCCAAGGAGAGACCCAGTACTTC
TRBD1	TRBV11-2	.	TRBJ2-2	CASTYQGAVGELFF	TGTGCCAGCACTTATCAGGGGGCGGTCGGGGAGCTGTTTTTT
.	TRBV20-1	few	TRBJ2-5	CSAFRGQETQYF	TGCAGTGCTTTTCGGGGCCAAGAGACCCAGTACTTC
TRBD2	TRBV27	.	TRBJ2-1	CASSPPGGGRGPYNEQFF	TGTGCCAGCAGTCCCCCGGGAGGCGGGAGAGGCCCCTACAATGAGCAGTTCTTC
TRBD2	TRBV27	.	TRBJ2-1	CASSLGSSGMGEQFF	TGTGCCAGCAGCCTTGGCTCTAGCGGGATGGGTGAGCAGTTCTTC
.	TRBV7-9	few	TRBJ2-1	CASSLSLRGNEQFF	TGTGCCAGCAGCTTAAGTCTAAGGGGCAATGAGCAGTTCTTC
TRBD1	TRBV20-1	.	TRBJ2-5	CSAQPERTGVKETQYF	TGCAGTGCTCAACCAGAGAGGACAGGGGTAAAAGAGACCCAGTACTTC
TRBD1	TRBV20-1	many	TRBJ1-2	CSARVLGTGTYGYTF	TGCAGTGCTAGAGTCTTAGGGACAGGGACCTATGGCTACACCTTC
.	TRBV27	few	TRBJ2-7	CASSLSRQGPQYF	TGTGCCAGCAGTTTATCCCGGCAGGGACCACAGTACTTC
TRBD2	TRBV7-6	.	TRBJ2-1	CASSESSGRASYGEQFF	TGTGCCAGCAGCGAAAGTAGCGGGAGGGCCTCTTACGGTGAGCAGTTCTTC
.	TRBV10-3	few	TRBJ2-1	CAISVGWSSYNEQFF	TGTGCCATCAGTGTTGGGTGGAGCTCCTACAATGAGCAGTTCTTC
TRBD2	TRBV14	few	TRBJ2-1	CASSQILAGGMFF	TGTGCCAGCAGCCAAATACTAGCGGGAGGTATGTTCTTC
.	TRBV4-2	.	TRBJ2-5	CASSQNAGLGLETQYF	TGTGCCAGCAGCCAGAACGCGGGCCTCGGGTTGGAGACCCAGTACTTC
TRBD2	TRBV3-1	.	TRBJ2-7	CASSQGGVRRGGRSSYEQYF	TGTGCCAGCAGCCAGGGGGGTGTACGCCGAGGCGGGAGGTCGTCCTACGAGCAGTACTTC
.	TRBV28	few	TRBJ1-2	CASSYDRSNYGYTF	TGTGCCAGCAGTTACGACAGATCTAACTATGGCTACACCTTC
.	TRBV9	.	TRBJ2-7	CASSVGSSGKYEQYF	TGTGCCAGCAGCGTAGGTAGTAGCGGAAAATACGAGCAGTACTTC
.	TRBV4-2	few	TRBJ1-1	CASSQVTAGNTEAFF	TGTGCCAGCAGCCAAGTGACAGCGGGGAACACTGAAGCTTTCTTT
TRBD2	TRBV30	many	TRBJ2-7	CAWSVVSGGEQYF	TGTGCCTGGAGTGTTGTTAGCGGGGGCGAGCAGTACTTC
.	TRBV5-6	few	TRBJ2-6	CASSRGEGFGANVLTF	TGTGCCAGCAGTCGAGGGGAAGGTTTTGGGGCCAACGTCCTGACTTTC
.	TRBV27	few	TRBJ2-1	CASIIGDEQFF	TGTGCCAGCATAATAGGGGATGAGCAGTTCTTC